The 20 T cell receptor beta chains reported below all come from one sample, sequenced in a study of Ad26.COV2.S vaccination and SARS-CoV-2 variants. Sequencing used immunoSEQ multiplex PCR; TCRdb keeps in-frame clones, though not all of them. This sample carries about 440,000 clones, 90% of them seen once, and the ten largest clones take about 4.5%. Treatment noted: 15 to 20 received Ad26.COV2.S at low or high dose, single or two shots; several received placebo; per-sample allocation not given. Each sample was drawn 63 days after the first injection (of vaccine or placebo). The source material was peripheral blood, sampled in a trial of Ad26.COV2.S vaccine versus placebo. These receptors originate from a person aged 18-60 years who received the Ad26.COV2.S COVID-19 vaccine or a placebo.

This chain joins TRBV9 and TRBJ1-6, with D tentatively TRBD1 (6 bases). From germline, CDR1 is SGDLS and CDR2 YYNGEE. CDR3 length: 15 amino acids. With 0 bases removed from V and 6 bases from J, the gap between germline ends came to 10 bases. This chain's CDR3 is CASSVVGGANSPLHF. In DNA, the CDR3 is TGTGCCAGCAGCGTAGTGGGGGGGGCTAATTCACCCCTCCACTTT.

J is TRBJ2-7 and V is TRBV11-3; D uncertain. Deletions cut 1 base from V and 6 bases from J, with 10 bases between. This CDR3 is built from 13 residues. Germline V gene sequence: CDR1 SGHNT, CDR2 YENEEA. CDR3 in amino acids: CASSLVASTEQYF. In DNA, the CDR3 is TGTGCCAGCAGCTTAGTGGCTAGTACCGAGCAGTACTTC.

This rearrangement joins TRBV18 to TRBJ1-2, with D unresolved. The CDR3 loop spans 12 amino acids. Per germline, CDR1 KGHSH and CDR2 LQKENI. The V gene lost 2 bases and the J gene lost 8 bases, with 9 bases spanning the gap. This CDR3 reads CASSPDQRGYTF. DNA for the CDR3: TGTGCCAGCTCACCAGACCAACGGGGCTACACCTTC.

V gene TRBV4-2 combines with J gene TRBJ2-7; weak D call: TRBD1 (6 bases). Germline CDR1 reads LGHNA; CDR2 reads YNFKEQ. With 8 bases removed from V and 5 bases from J, the gap between germline ends came to 13 bases. The CDR3 extends over 12 amino acids. This CDR3 reads CASGQGFHEQYF. The CDR3, as DNA: TGTGCCAGCGGGCAGGGGTTCCACGAGCAGTACTTC.

The chain combines TRBV18 with TRBJ2-1, with 8 bases lining up with TRBD2. J lost 6 bases, V lost 0 bases, and 4 bases had no gene match. Germline CDR1 reads KGHSH; CDR2 reads LQKENI. The CDR3 is made up of 15 amino acids. Here the CDR3 DNA reads TGTGCCAGCTCACCACCGGGACTAGAAGGCAATGAGCAGTTCTTC. Translation gives CASSPPGLEGNEQFF.

The chain joins TRBV7-6 to TRBJ2-5; 14 nucleotides align to TRBD2. V lost 5 bases and J lost 4; bases outside the gene matches: 6. The length of the CDR3 is 16 residues. CDR1 is SGHVS, CDR2 FNYEAQ, per germline. CDR3 residues: CASSPATSGRGETQYF. For the CDR3, the DNA is TGTGCCAGCAGCCCGGCGACTAGCGGGAGGGGAGAGACCCAGTACTTC.

The chain uses TRBV4-2 and TRBJ2-7; D is perhaps TRBD2 (5 bases). V was trimmed by 5 bases and J by 2 bases, leaving 7 bases between them. This CDR3 has 12 residues. The germline V gene has CDR1 LGHNA and CDR2 YNFKEQ. DNA of the CDR3: TGTGCCAGCAGCACCGGGACCTACGAGCAGTACTTC. It is translated as CASSTGTYEQYF.

The rearrangement joins TRBV6-2 or TRBV6-3 to TRBJ2-1; D perhaps matches TRBD2 (6 bases). V was cut by 1 base and J by 7 bases, with 14 bases left in between. CDR1 and CDR2 (germline): MNHEY, SVGEGT. This CDR3 is 15 amino acids long. CDR3 sequence: CASSYYGGAMNEQFF. The CDR3 region has the DNA TGTGCCAGCAGTTACTACGGGGGAGCCATGAATGAGCAGTTCTTC.

The V call is TRBV6-6, the J call TRBJ2-7; TRBD2 aligns across 10 bases. J lost 7 bases, V lost 6 bases, and 3 bases had no gene match. Germline CDR1 reads MNHNY; CDR2 reads SVGAGI (reference sequence). The CDR3 has 12 residues. The CDR3 nucleotides are TGTGCCAGCAGAGCGGGAGGGGAAGAGCAGTACTTC. Translation gives CASRAGGEEQYF.

This clone came up once. This chain joins TRBV27 and TRBJ2-1; D may match TRBD1 or TRBD2 (6 bases each). V was clipped by 8 bases and J by 4 bases, with 12 bases between them. Germline CDR1 and CDR2: MNHEY and SMNVEV (reference sequence). This CDR3 has 13 residues. CDR3 DNA sequence: TGTGCCAGCCTGGGGGGCAGGTACAATGAGCAGTTCTTC. Protein: CASLGGRYNEQFF.

This chain links TRBV18 with TRBJ2-7, with TRBD2 identical over 15 bases. V lost 6 bases and J lost 6; bases outside the gene matches: 12. The CDR3 consists of 17 residues. The germline gives CDR1 KGHSH, CDR2 LQKENI. CDR3 DNA sequence: TGTGCCAGCTCCCTAACTTCTCCGGGACTAGCGGGAGGCGAGCAGTACTTC. Protein product: CASSLTSPGLAGGEQYF.

V usage is TRBV28 and J usage is TRBJ1-1, with D uncertain. There are 15 residues in the CDR3. With 8 bases removed from V and 3 bases from J, the gap between germline ends came to 19 bases. In germline, CDR1 is MDHEN, CDR2 SYDVKM. Here the CDR3 reads CASSLPGVGDTEAFF. The CDR3 region has the DNA TGTGCCAGCTCGTTACCCGGGGTAGGCGACACTGAAGCTTTCTTT. Supplemented by reference TRBV28 and TRBJ1-1, the full variable domain reads DVKVTQSSRYLVKRTGEKVFLECVQDMDHENMFWYRQDPGLGLRLIYFSYDVKMKEKGDIPEGYSVSREKKERFSLILESASTNQTSMYLCASSLPGVGDTEAFFGQGTRLTVV.

This chain links TRBV7-3 with TRBJ2-1; D assignment may be TRBD1 or TRBD2 (5 bases each). The CDR3 loop spans 13 amino acids. V was clipped by 5 bases and J by 8 bases, with 13 bases between them. The germline V gene has CDR1 SGHTA and CDR2 FQGTGA. The CDR3 region is CASSRGRRDEQFF. The DNA for the CDR3 is TGTGCCAGCAGCCGGGGCCGACGGGATGAGCAGTTCTTC.

This rearrangement joins TRBV28 to TRBJ1-2, with TRBD1 matching over 8 bases. The germline V gene encodes CDR1 MDHEN and CDR2 SYDVKM. V was clipped by 6 bases and J by 3 bases; unmatched bases: 6. The CDR3 runs 14 residues. The CDR3 nucleotides read TGTGCCAGCAGCCCCCAGGGGGCGTACTATGGCTACACCTTC. Translating gives CASSPQGAYYGYTF.

This chain connects TRBV6-5 to TRBJ2-3; D could derive from TRBD1 or TRBD2 (7 bases each). This CDR3 has 13 amino acids. Trimming removed 8 bases at V and 2 bases at J, with 11 bases between. Germline loops: CDR1 MNHEY, CDR2 SVGAGI. The CDR3 reads CASWEGATDTQYF. The CDR3 coding sequence is TGTGCCAGCTGGGAGGGGGCCACAGATACGCAGTATTTT.

This clone was observed once. The chain employs TRBV28 and TRBJ2-7; D may be TRBD1 (5 bases). Trimming took 4 bases from V and 0 from J, leaving 25 bases between them. The CDR3 spans 19 residues. Germline CDR1 MDHEN, CDR2 SYDVKM. CDR3 amino acids: CASSSQVTRTVRYSYEQYF. The CDR3, as DNA: TGTGCCAGCAGTTCACAGGTGACCCGTACCGTGCGTTACTCCTACGAGCAGTACTTC.

The chain links TRBV13 to TRBJ2-7, with 8 bases aligning to TRBD1. Trimming cost V 0 bases and J 4 bases; bases outside gene matches: 5. The CDR3 spans 15 residues. Germline V gives CDR1 PRHDT, CDR2 FYEKMQ (reference sequence). The CDR3 loop reads CASSLGSGGRYEQYF. The CDR3 DNA reads TGTGCCAGCAGCTTAGGGTCAGGGGGCCGGTACGAGCAGTACTTC.

The chain joins TRBV4-3 to TRBJ2-6; D unresolved. The germline V gene has CDR1 LGHNA and CDR2 YSLEER. V was trimmed by 0 bases and J by 3 bases, leaving 9 bases between them. The CDR3 runs 16 residues. CDR3 region: CASSQDWGIGANVLTF. As DNA, the CDR3 is TGCGCCAGCAGCCAAGATTGGGGAATTGGGGCCAACGTCCTGACTTTC.

V usage is TRBV6-1 and J usage is TRBJ1-2; D is ambiguous. V was pared by 1 base and J by 4 bases, with 4 bases between. The V gene's germline CDR1 is MNHNS and CDR2 SASEGT. The CDR3 totals 12 residues. Here the CDR3 reads CASSEGSYGYTF. Written as DNA, the CDR3 is TGTGCCAGCAGTGAAGGGTCCTATGGCTACACCTTC.

The genes are TRBV19 and TRBJ2-5; perhaps TRBD1 as D (5 bases). CDR1 and CDR2 from the germline V gene are LNHDA and SQIVND (reference sequence). Trimming stripped 5 bases from V and 5 bases from J, with 12 bases between. The CDR3 consists of 13 residues. CDR3 protein: CASSQGVLETQYF. The DNA for the CDR3 is TGTGCCAGTAGTCAGGGTGTGTTGGAGACCCAGTACTTC.